Detailed here is one T cell receptor beta chain. Its target is not known. Time point in this sample: pre-treatment baseline. Response was assessed by RECIST 1.1 at 12 weeks, except a couple of rapid progressors. The sample is drawn from a study of blood T cell dynamics during melanoma immunotherapy. Study-wide context: First-line therapy was either pembrolizumab or nivolumab with ipilimumab for metastatic melanoma.

CDR1 is WNHNN, CDR2 SYGVQD, per germline (reference sequence). The CDR3 consists of 14 residues. Trimming at V came to 1 base and at J to 6 bases, leaving 3 bases not matched to a gene. The study's findings and limits: The study could not tell melanoma-specific clones from general immune activation.

Every bulk PBMC sample received the same 350 ng of DNA. The repertoire was sequenced with immunoSEQ multiplex PCR; TCRdb's copy has only in-frame clones and lacks some. The sample has about 4,200 clones, around 84% seen once. This receptor was taken from a human donor with melanoma. Sample: blood, taken from a patient treated with checkpoint blockade. The chain combines TRBV10-1 with TRBJ1-1; 9 positions agree with TRBD1. CDR3 loop: CASSEYRQGAEAFF. In DNA, the CDR3 is TGCGCCAGCAGTGAGTACAGACAGGGGGCTGAAGCTTTCTTT.